Detailed here is one TCR beta chain. Trimming pared 4 bases from V and 8 bases from J, leaving 11 bases between. Germline-derived CDR1 and CDR2 are MNHEY and SVGAGI. The CDR3 is 13 amino acids. TCRdb's table, derived via immunoSEQ multiplex PCR, lists solely in-frame clones and lacks some. This table has about 19,000 clones, 60% to 85% appearing once. This record comes from a study of OX40 agonist ivuxolimab in advanced cancers. About the research overall: Two cutaneous melanoma patients and one hepatocellular carcinoma patient, three in all, had partial responses.

The sample consisted of CD4+ or CD8+ T cells sorted from blood, taken in a trial of the OX40 agonist ivuxolimab. The TCR sequence derives from an adult with an advanced solid tumor such as melanoma, head and neck, liver or kidney cancer. The chain uses TRBV6-5 and TRBJ1-4; a weak D match, TRBD1 (6 bases). Here the CDR3 DNA reads TGTGCCAGCAGTTGGGGTACAGGGGAAAAACTGTTTTTT. It encodes CASSWGTGEKLFF.